This T cell receptor beta chain was captured by sequencing in a study of blood T cell repertoires in COVID-19. For the study at large: Sites in the United States, Italy and Spain provided acute and convalescent COVID-19 samples. The analysed material was cDNA or gDNA that came from T cells, B-cell-depleted T cells, or PBMCs.

Original methodology: The assay estimated nucleated cells by amplifying reference gene primers. Using immunoSEQ multiplex PCR, the repertoire was profiled, and TCRdb retains in-frame clones only, with some absent. The V and J calls and clone size are taken from that table; D and trimming were inferred from the DNA. This table holds tens of thousands of clones, about 89% found once. This clone came up a few times. After removal of 5 bases from V and 2 bases from J, the junction contained 7 bases not matched to a gene. CDR3 length: 15 residues. Looked up from germline, CDR1 is LGHNT and CDR2 is FRNRAP. The chain combines TRBV12-5 with TRBJ2-3, with 7 bases identical to TRBD1. Sequencing was carried out using peripheral blood. This receptor was obtained from a man between 65 and 85 years old with active or convalescent COVID-19. CDR3 sequence reads: CASGTGTDSTDTQYF. The CDR3 nucleotides read TGTGCTAGTGGTACAGGGACAGACTCCACAGATACGCAGTATTTT.